The rows below give T cell receptor beta chains drawn from one sample of a study of blood T cell repertoires in COVID-19. Clones were sequenced by immunoSEQ multiplex PCR, and TCRdb holds only the in-frame ones, with some missing. The sample has roughly 170,000 clones; 75% to 85% are singletons. Sequenced sample: peripheral blood. The origin of the receptors is a woman aged 55-70 years with COVID-19, enrolled during active disease. Both conserved end residues are part of each CDR3. D genes are given only for firm matches. Some rows mark clone size as missing; the rest say once, few, many or name a class of expanded clone.

d_gene: -
abundance: -
v_gene: TRBV4-1
j_gene: TRBJ2-1
CDR3nt: TGCGCCAGCAGCCAAGGGCAGGGCCTGCTGACACAGCAGTTCTTC
CDR3aa: CASSQGQGLLTQQFF

d_gene: TRBD2
abundance: -
v_gene: TRBV29-1
j_gene: TRBJ2-1
CDR3nt: TGCAGCGTTGTAGGGACTAGCGGCACCTACAATGAGCAGTTCTTC
CDR3aa: CSVVGTSGTYNEQFF

d_gene: TRBD2
abundance: -
v_gene: TRBV7-2
j_gene: TRBJ2-7
CDR3nt: TGTGCCAGCAGCCCCGACGGGGGGAACTCCTACGAGCAGTACTTC
CDR3aa: CASSPDGGNSYEQYF

d_gene: -
abundance: few
v_gene: TRBV12-2
j_gene: TRBJ1-4
CDR3nt: TGTGCAAGTCGCTCCGGACGGGGAAGGGTGGGACACAGGGGAACTAATGAAAAACTGTTTTTT
CDR3aa: CASRSGRGRVGHRGTNEKLFF

d_gene: TRBD1
abundance: -
v_gene: TRBV27
j_gene: TRBJ1-5
CDR3nt: TGTGCCAGCAGTAAGACTCGTGGGACAGATTATAGCAATCAGCCCCAGCATTTT
CDR3aa: CASSKTRGTDYSNQPQHF

d_gene: -
abundance: -
v_gene: TRBV28
j_gene: TRBJ1-3
CDR3nt: TGTGCCAGCAGTAGGGACACCTACTCTGGAAACACCATATATTTT
CDR3aa: CASSRDTYSGNTIYF

d_gene: -
abundance: few
v_gene: TRBV19
j_gene: TRBJ2-3
CDR3nt: TGTGCCAGTAGCCCGGGAACCAGCACAGATACGCAGTATTTT
CDR3aa: CASSPGTSTDTQYF

d_gene: TRBD1
abundance: -
v_gene: TRBV28
j_gene: TRBJ1-2
CDR3nt: TGTGCCAGCAGTTCCAGCGGACAGGGCAACTATGGCTACACCTTC
CDR3aa: CASSSSGQGNYGYTF

d_gene: TRBD1
abundance: -
v_gene: TRBV6-4
j_gene: TRBJ1-2
CDR3nt: TGTGCCAGCAGTGAAGGGACAGCGTATAACTATGGCTACACCTTC
CDR3aa: CASSEGTAYNYGYTF

d_gene: -
abundance: -
v_gene: TRBV6-5
j_gene: TRBJ1-3
CDR3nt: TGTGCCAGCAGTTACCGTGGGGGGGGAAGTGGAAACACCATATATTTT
CDR3aa: CASSYRGGGSGNTIYF

d_gene: TRBD2
abundance: -
v_gene: TRBV19
j_gene: TRBJ2-1
CDR3nt: TGTGCCAGTAGTATAGCTGCGGGAGGGCCAGAAGAGCAGTTCTTC
CDR3aa: CASSIAAGGPEEQFF

d_gene: TRBD1
abundance: -
v_gene: TRBV5-4
j_gene: TRBJ1-1
CDR3nt: TGTGCCAGCAGCTACCCGACAGGGGTGAACACTGAAGCTTTCTTT
CDR3aa: CASSYPTGVNTEAFF

d_gene: -
abundance: once
v_gene: TRBV6-5
j_gene: TRBJ2-6
CDR3nt: TGTGCCAGCAGTTACTCCAACAGGGCTGGGGCCAACGTCCTGACTTTC
CDR3aa: CASSYSNRAGANVLTF

d_gene: TRBD1
abundance: -
v_gene: TRBV19
j_gene: TRBJ2-3
CDR3nt: TGTGCCAGTAGCCGTAAAACAGGGGGCGCTTGGACAGATACGCAGTATTTT
CDR3aa: CASSRKTGGAWTDTQYF

d_gene: -
abundance: -
v_gene: TRBV11-3
j_gene: TRBJ2-1
CDR3nt: TGTGCCAGCAGCTCTGGAAGGGGCACCAACAATGAGCAGTTCTTC
CDR3aa: CASSSGRGTNNEQFF

d_gene: TRBD1
abundance: -
v_gene: TRBV28
j_gene: TRBJ1-5
CDR3nt: TGTGCCAGCGATGACAGGGGTGGCAATCAGCCCCAGCATTTT
CDR3aa: CASDDRGGNQPQHF

d_gene: TRBD1
abundance: -
v_gene: TRBV5-4
j_gene: TRBJ2-7
CDR3nt: TGTGCCAGCAGCCTCGGACAGGGTACCTCCTACGAGCAGTACTTC
CDR3aa: CASSLGQGTSYEQYF

d_gene: -
abundance: -
v_gene: TRBV5-6
j_gene: TRBJ1-2
CDR3nt: TGTGCCAGCAGCTTGGAGGGGGTACGTGGCTACACCTTC
CDR3aa: CASSLEGVRGYTF

d_gene: TRBD1
abundance: -
v_gene: TRBV18
j_gene: TRBJ2-1
CDR3nt: TGTGCCAGCTCACGAGGGACAGGGAATAATAATGAGCAGTTCTTC
CDR3aa: CASSRGTGNNNEQFF

d_gene: TRBD1
abundance: -
v_gene: TRBV11-2
j_gene: TRBJ2-1
CDR3nt: TGTGCCAGCAGCCTCCAACCGGGACAGGGCGTCAATGAGCAGTTCTTC
CDR3aa: CASSLQPGQGVNEQFF

d_gene: TRBD1
abundance: -
v_gene: TRBV6-1
j_gene: TRBJ1-2
CDR3nt: TGTGCCAGCAGTGGAAGGACAGGGGGTTTTCGGGTCTATGGCTACACCTTC
CDR3aa: CASSGRTGGFRVYGYTF

d_gene: -
abundance: -
v_gene: TRBV9
j_gene: TRBJ2-2
CDR3nt: TGTGCCAGCAGCGTAGCTTCAGGTTTAGTCGGGGAGCTGTTTTTT
CDR3aa: CASSVASGLVGELFF

d_gene: -
abundance: -
v_gene: TRBV11-2
j_gene: TRBJ2-7
CDR3nt: TGTGCCAGCAGCTTCTTCCAGCGGCGAAACTACGAGCAGTACTTC
CDR3aa: CASSFFQRRNYEQYF

d_gene: -
abundance: -
v_gene: TRBV5-1
j_gene: TRBJ2-6
CDR3nt: TGCGCCAGCAGCTTGAGCGGGTTCTCTGGGGCCAACGTCCTGACTTTC
CDR3aa: CASSLSGFSGANVLTF

d_gene: -
abundance: -
v_gene: TRBV27
j_gene: TRBJ2-7
CDR3nt: TGTGCCAGCAGTTTGCGGGAAGGGGCCTACGAGCAGTACTTC
CDR3aa: CASSLREGAYEQYF

d_gene: TRBD2
abundance: -
v_gene: TRBV11-3
j_gene: TRBJ2-1
CDR3nt: TGTGCCAGCAGCTTCTCCGGGACTACCGGTGAGCAGTTCTTC
CDR3aa: CASSFSGTTGEQFF

d_gene: TRBD1
abundance: few
v_gene: TRBV11-2
j_gene: TRBJ1-4
CDR3nt: TGTGCCAGCAGCTTAGCCACGGGACAGGCGAATGAAAAACTGTTTTTT
CDR3aa: CASSLATGQANEKLFF

d_gene: TRBD2
abundance: -
v_gene: TRBV29-1
j_gene: TRBJ2-5
CDR3nt: TGCAGCGTTGAAGTTTCGGGGGGGCCGGCGGGGACCCAGTACTTC
CDR3aa: CSVEVSGGPAGTQYF

d_gene: -
abundance: -
v_gene: TRBV30
j_gene: TRBJ1-6
CDR3nt: TGTGCCTGGAGTCGGAGAGGTACAAATTCACCCCTCCACTTT
CDR3aa: CAWSRRGTNSPLHF

d_gene: -
abundance: -
v_gene: TRBV19
j_gene: TRBJ1-1
CDR3nt: TGTGCCAGTAGTACCTCGACGGGGTTGCTCGGTGGGTTGAACACTGAAGCTTTCTTT
CDR3aa: CASSTSTGLLGGLNTEAFF

d_gene: -
abundance: -
v_gene: TRBV5-4
j_gene: TRBJ2-3
CDR3nt: TGTGCCAGCACTAGCACAGGGCTCTTAGATACGCAGTATTTT
CDR3aa: CASTSTGLLDTQYF

d_gene: -
abundance: few
v_gene: TRBV29-1
j_gene: TRBJ2-1
CDR3nt: TGCAGCGTCCTTACAGCTCTTACCTACAATGAGCAGTTCTTC
CDR3aa: CSVLTALTYNEQFF

d_gene: -
abundance: many
v_gene: TRBV28
j_gene: TRBJ1-2
CDR3nt: TGTGCCAGCAGCCTCGACAGTGTGTATGGCTACACCTTC
CDR3aa: CASSLDSVYGYTF

d_gene: -
abundance: once
v_gene: TRBV7-6
j_gene: TRBJ2-3
CDR3nt: TGTGCCAGCAGCTTAGCGGCTAGTTACACTTCAGATACGCAGTATTTT
CDR3aa: CASSLAASYTSDTQYF

d_gene: TRBD2
abundance: -
v_gene: TRBV28
j_gene: TRBJ2-7
CDR3nt: TGTGCCAGCAGCTGGACTAGCGGGAGGGGCTACGAGCAGTACTTC
CDR3aa: CASSWTSGRGYEQYF

d_gene: -
abundance: medium-sized
v_gene: TRBV7-8
j_gene: TRBJ1-1
CDR3nt: TGTGCCAGCAGCCTTAGGTCTTCTCCAGGAGAAGCTTTCTTT
CDR3aa: CASSLRSSPGEAFF

d_gene: TRBD2
abundance: -
v_gene: TRBV7-9
j_gene: TRBJ2-1
CDR3nt: TGTGCCAGCAGCCCAACTAGCGGGAGGGCCGTTGAGCAGTTCTTC
CDR3aa: CASSPTSGRAVEQFF

d_gene: TRBD1
abundance: -
v_gene: TRBV13
j_gene: TRBJ2-1
CDR3nt: TGTGCCAGCAGCCCACTGGGACAGGGCAACAATGAGCAGTTCTTC
CDR3aa: CASSPLGQGNNEQFF

d_gene: -
abundance: few
v_gene: TRBV7-9
j_gene: TRBJ1-1
CDR3nt: TGTGCCAGCAGCTCAGACACATCGAACACTGAAGCTTTCTTT
CDR3aa: CASSSDTSNTEAFF

d_gene: -
abundance: -
v_gene: TRBV2
j_gene: TRBJ1-6
CDR3nt: TGTGCCAGCGGACCCGAGGGGGTTAATGGTTCACCCCTCCACTTT
CDR3aa: CASGPEGVNGSPLHF

d_gene: -
abundance: -
v_gene: TRBV6-5
j_gene: TRBJ1-6
CDR3nt: TGTGCCAGCAGCTTGGGGGGGATTGACCTCCACTTT
CDR3aa: CASSLGGIDLHF

d_gene: -
abundance: -
v_gene: TRBV28
j_gene: TRBJ1-4
CDR3nt: TGTGCCAGCAGTTTAAGACAAATTAATGAAAAACTGTTTTTT
CDR3aa: CASSLRQINEKLFF

d_gene: -
abundance: -
v_gene: TRBV7-9
j_gene: TRBJ1-3
CDR3nt: TGTGCCAGCAGCTTAAATAGCAGGGGTGGAAACACCATATATTTT
CDR3aa: CASSLNSRGGNTIYF